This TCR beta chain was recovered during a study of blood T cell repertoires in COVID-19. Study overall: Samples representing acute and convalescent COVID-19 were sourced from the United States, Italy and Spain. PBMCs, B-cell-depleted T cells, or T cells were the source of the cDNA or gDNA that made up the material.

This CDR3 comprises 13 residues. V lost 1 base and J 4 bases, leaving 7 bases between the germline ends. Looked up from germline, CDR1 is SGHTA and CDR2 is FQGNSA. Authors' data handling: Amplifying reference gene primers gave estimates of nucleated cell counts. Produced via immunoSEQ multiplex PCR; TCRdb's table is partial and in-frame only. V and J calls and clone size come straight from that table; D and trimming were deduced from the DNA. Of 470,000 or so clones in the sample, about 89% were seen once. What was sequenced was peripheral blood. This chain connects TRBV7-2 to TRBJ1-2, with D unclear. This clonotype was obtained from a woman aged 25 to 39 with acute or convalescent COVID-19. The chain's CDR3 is CASSLDSTYGYTF. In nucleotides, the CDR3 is TGTGCCAGCAGCTTAGACAGTACCTATGGCTACACCTTC.